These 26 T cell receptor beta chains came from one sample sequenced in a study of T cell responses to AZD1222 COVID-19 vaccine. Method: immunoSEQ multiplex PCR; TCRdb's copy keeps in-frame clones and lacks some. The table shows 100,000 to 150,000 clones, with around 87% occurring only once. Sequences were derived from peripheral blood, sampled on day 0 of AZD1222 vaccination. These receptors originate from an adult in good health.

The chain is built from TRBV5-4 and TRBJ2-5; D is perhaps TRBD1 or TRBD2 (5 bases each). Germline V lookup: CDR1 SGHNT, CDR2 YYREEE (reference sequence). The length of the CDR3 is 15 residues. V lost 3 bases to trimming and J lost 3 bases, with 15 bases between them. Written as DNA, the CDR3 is TGTGCCAGCAGCTCGCCCCGGGACGGAGAAGAGACCCAGTACTTC. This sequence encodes CASSSPRDGEETQYF.

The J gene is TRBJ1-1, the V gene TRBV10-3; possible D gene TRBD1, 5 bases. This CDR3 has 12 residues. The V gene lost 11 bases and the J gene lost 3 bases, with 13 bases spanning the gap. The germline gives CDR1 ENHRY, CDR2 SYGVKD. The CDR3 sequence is CASRGGYTEAFF. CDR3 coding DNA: TGTGCCTCCCGGGGGGGGTACACTGAAGCTTTCTTT.

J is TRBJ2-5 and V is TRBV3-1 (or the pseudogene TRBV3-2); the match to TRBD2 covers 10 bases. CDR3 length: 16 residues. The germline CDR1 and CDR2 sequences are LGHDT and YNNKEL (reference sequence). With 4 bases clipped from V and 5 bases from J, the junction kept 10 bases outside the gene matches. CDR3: CASSPQPGLATETQYF. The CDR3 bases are TGTGCCAGCAGCCCTCAACCGGGACTAGCGACGGAGACCCAGTACTTC.

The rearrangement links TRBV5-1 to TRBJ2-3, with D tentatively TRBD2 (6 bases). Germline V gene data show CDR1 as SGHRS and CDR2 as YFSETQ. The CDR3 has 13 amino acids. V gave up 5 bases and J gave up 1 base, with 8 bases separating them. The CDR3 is CASSPGGTDTQYF. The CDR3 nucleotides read TGCGCCAGCAGTCCGGGGGGCACAGATACGCAGTATTTT.

CDR3 sequence reads: CASTRSTRSYEQYF. The CDR3 nucleotides are TGTGCCAGCACCCGGTCCACCAGATCCTACGAGCAGTACTTC. The V gene is TRBV9, the J gene TRBJ2-7, with D uncertain. V was cut by 6 bases and J by 1 base, with 14 bases left in between. Germline values: CDR1 SGDLS, CDR2 YYNGEE. This CDR3 region has 14 residues.

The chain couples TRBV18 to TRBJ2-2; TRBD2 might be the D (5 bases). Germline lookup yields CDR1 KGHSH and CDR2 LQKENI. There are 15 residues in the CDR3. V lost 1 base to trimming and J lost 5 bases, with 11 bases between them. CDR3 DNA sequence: TGTGCCAGCTCACCACGAGGGATGAAGACCGGGGAGCTGTTTTTT. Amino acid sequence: CASSPRGMKTGELFF.

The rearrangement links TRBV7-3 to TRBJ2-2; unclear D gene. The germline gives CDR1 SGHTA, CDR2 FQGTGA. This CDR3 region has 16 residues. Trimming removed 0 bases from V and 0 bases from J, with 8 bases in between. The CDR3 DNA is TGTGCCAGCAGCTTAACTCCAGTCTCGAACACCGGGGAGCTGTTTTTT. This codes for CASSLTPVSNTGELFF.

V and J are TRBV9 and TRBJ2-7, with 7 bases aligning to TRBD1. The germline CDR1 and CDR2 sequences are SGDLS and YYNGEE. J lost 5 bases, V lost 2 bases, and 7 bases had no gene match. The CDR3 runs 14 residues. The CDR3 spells CASSVDDRAHEQYF. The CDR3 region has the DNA TGTGCCAGCAGCGTGGATGACAGGGCCCACGAGCAGTACTTC.

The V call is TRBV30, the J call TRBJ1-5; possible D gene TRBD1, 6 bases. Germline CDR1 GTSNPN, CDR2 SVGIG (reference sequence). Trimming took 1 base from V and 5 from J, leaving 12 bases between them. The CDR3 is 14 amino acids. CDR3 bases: TGTGCCTGGAGTGCGTGGGGGGCGGATCAGCCCCAGCATTTT. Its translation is CAWSAWGADQPQHF.

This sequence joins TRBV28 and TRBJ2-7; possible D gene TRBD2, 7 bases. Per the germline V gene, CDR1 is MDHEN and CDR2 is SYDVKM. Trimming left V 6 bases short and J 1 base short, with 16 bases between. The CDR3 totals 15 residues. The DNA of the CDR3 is TGTGCCAGCAGCGTCTCGGGGGGCGCATCCTACGAGCAGTACTTC. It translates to CASSVSGGASYEQYF.

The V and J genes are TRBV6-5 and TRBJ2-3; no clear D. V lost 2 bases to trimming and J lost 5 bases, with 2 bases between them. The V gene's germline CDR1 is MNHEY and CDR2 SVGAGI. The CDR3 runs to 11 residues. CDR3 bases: TGTGCCAGCAGTTACGGAGATACGCAGTATTTT. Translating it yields CASSYGDTQYF.

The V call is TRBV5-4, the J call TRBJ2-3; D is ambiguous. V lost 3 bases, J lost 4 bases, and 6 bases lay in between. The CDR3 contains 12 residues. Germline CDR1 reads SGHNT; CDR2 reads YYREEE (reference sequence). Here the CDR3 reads CASSYGPDTQYF. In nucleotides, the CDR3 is TGTGCCAGCAGCTACGGGCCAGATACGCAGTATTTT.

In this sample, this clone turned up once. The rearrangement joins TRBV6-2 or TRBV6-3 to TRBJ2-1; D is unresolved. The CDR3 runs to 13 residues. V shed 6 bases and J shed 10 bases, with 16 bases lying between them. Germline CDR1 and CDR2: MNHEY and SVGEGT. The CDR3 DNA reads TGTGCCAGCAGCCCCCTCAGCGTGCCCGAGCAGTTCTTC. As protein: CASSPLSVPEQFF.

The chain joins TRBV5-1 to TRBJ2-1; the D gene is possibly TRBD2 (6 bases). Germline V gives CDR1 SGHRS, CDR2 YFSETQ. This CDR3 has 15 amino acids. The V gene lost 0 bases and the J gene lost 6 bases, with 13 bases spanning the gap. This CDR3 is CASSLVGTSTNEQFF. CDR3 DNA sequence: TGCGCCAGCAGCTTGGTCGGGACTTCTACCAATGAGCAGTTCTTC.

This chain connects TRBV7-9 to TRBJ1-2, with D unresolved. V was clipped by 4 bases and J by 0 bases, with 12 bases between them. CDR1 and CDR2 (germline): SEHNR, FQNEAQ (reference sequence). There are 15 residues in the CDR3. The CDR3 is CASSSTAGANYGYTF. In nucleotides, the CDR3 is TGTGCCAGCAGCTCAACGGCAGGAGCTAACTATGGCTACACCTTC. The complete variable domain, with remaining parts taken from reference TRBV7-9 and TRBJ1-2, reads DTGVSQNPRHKITKRGQNVTFRCDPISEHNRLYWYRQTLGQGPEFLTYFQNEAQLEKSRLLSDRFSAERPKGSFSTLEIQRTEQGDSAMYLCASSSTAGANYGYTFGSGTRLTVV.

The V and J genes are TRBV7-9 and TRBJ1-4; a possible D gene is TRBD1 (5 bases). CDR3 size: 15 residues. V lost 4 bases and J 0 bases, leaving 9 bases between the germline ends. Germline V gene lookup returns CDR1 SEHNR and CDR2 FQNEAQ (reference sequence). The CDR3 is CASSSSRATNEKLFF. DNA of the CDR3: TGTGCCAGCAGCTCCAGCAGGGCAACTAATGAAAAACTGTTTTTT. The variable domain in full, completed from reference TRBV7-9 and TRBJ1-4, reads DTGVSQNPRHKITKRGQNVTFRCDPISEHNRLYWYRQTLGQGPEFLTYFQNEAQLEKSRLLSDRFSAERPKGSFSTLEIQRTEQGDSAMYLCASSSSRATNEKLFFGSGTQLSVL.

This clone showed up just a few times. Here the CDR3 reads CASSSYYEQYF. In DNA form, the CDR3 reads TGTGCCAGCAGTTCCTACTACGAGCAGTACTTC. This chain links TRBV2 with TRBJ2-7; D gene unclear. CDR1 is SNHLY and CDR2 is FYNNEI in the germline V gene. V was shortened by 5 bases and J by 3 bases, with 5 bases between the two germline ends. The CDR3 extends over 11 amino acids.

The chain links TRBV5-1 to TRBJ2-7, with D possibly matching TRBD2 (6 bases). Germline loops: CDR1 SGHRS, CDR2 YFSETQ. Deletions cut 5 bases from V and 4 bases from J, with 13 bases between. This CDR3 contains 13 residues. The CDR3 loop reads CASRLQAGYEQYF. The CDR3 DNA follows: TGCGCCAGCAGACTCCAGGCGGGGTACGAGCAGTACTTC. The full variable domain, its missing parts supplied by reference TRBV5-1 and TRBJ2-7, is KAGVTQTPRYLIKTRGQQVTLSCSPISGHRSVSWYQQTPGQGLQFLFEYFSETQRNKGNFPGRFSGRQFSNSRSEMNVSTLELGDSALYLCASRLQAGYEQYFGPGTRLTVT.

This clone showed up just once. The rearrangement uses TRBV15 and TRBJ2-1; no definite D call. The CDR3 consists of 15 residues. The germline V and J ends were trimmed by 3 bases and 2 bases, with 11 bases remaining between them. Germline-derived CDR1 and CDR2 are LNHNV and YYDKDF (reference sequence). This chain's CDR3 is CATSSTRSTYNEQFF. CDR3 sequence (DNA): TGTGCCACCAGCAGCACCCGATCCACCTACAATGAGCAGTTCTTC.

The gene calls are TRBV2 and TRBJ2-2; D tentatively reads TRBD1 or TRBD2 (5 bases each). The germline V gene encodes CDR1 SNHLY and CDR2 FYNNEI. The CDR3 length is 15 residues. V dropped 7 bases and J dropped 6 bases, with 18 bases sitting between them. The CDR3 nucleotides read TGTGCCAGCAAGGTGGGGGTGGCTCTGGCCGGGGAGCTGTTTTTT. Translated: CASKVGVALAGELFF.

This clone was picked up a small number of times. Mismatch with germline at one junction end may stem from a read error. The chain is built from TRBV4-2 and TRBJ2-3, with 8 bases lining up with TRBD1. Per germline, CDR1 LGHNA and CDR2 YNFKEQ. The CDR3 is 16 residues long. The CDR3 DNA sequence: TGTGCCAGCACCCAAGAGGACAGGGCTAGCACAGATACGCAGTATTTT. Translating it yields CASTQEDRASTDTQYF.

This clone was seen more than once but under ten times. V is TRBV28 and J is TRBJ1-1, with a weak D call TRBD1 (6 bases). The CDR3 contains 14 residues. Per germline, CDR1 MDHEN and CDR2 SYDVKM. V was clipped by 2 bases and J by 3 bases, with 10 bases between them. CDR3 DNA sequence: TGTGCCAGCAGTTTAGGGGGGCTTGACACTGAAGCTTTCTTT. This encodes CASSLGGLDTEAFF.

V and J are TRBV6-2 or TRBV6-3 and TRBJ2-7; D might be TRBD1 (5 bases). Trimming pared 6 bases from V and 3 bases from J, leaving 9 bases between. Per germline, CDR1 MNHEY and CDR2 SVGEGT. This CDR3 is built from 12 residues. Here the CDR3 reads CASSQTDYEQYF. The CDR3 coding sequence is TGTGCCAGCAGCCAGACAGACTACGAGCAGTACTTC.

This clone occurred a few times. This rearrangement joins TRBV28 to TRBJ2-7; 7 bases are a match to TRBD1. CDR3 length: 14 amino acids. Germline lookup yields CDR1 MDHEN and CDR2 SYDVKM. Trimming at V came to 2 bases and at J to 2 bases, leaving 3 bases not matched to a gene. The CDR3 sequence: CASSLRGPTYEQYF. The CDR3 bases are TGTGCCAGCAGTTTAAGGGGGCCAACCTACGAGCAGTACTTC.

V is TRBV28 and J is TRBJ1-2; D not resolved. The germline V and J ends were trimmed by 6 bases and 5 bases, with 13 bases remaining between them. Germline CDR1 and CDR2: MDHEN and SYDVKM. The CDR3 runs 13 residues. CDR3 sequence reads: CASSPTVGYGYTF. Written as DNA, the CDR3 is TGTGCCAGCAGCCCTACAGTGGGATATGGCTACACCTTC.

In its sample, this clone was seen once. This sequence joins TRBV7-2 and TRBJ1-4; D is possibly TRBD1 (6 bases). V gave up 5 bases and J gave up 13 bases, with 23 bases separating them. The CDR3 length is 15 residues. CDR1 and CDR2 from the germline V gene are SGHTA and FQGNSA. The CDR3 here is CASSLSPGGGVGLFF. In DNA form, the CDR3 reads TGTGCCAGCAGCCTATCCCCGGGGGGGGGCGTCGGACTGTTTTTT.